The clone carrying this T cell receptor beta chain was seen more than once but under ten times. Its antigen is not identified. Unique molecular identifiers were incorporated during preparation of the TCRbeta library. MiXCR, run by TCRdb on the PCR reads, gives a single entry per CDR3 protein. The data hold around 600,000 distinct CDR3 sequences, with under 25% observed a single time. The entry originates in a study of T-cell reconstitution after alpha-beta-depleted transplantation in children. Study-wide points: A year had passed since transplant, and T-cell counts and diversity by then came mostly from newly produced T cells. The study traced high day-60 TCRbeta diversity in some patients to surviving recipient T cells and thymic progenitors. Expanded graft clones, several hundred of them, were reportedly the source of alpha-beta T cells about two months after transplant.

The germline CDR1 and CDR2 sequences are MDHEN and SYDVKM. This CDR3 has 16 amino acids. The trim removed 5 bases at V and 4 bases at J, leaving 11 bases unmatched. This TCR came from a boy younger than two who had a stem cell transplant for acute myeloid leukemia, so the T cells may come from the graft donor. The specimen comprised PBMCs, mostly from graft donor cells, sampled 360 days after TCRalphabeta/CD19-depleted stem cell transplant. The chain employs TRBV28 and TRBJ2-7, with TRBD1 matching over 10 bases. CDR3 in DNA: TGTGCCAGCAGTCGCCCCCGAGGACAGGGGGAATACGAGCAGTACTTC. Translation gives CASSRPRGQGEYEQYF.